This passage covers 19 T cell receptor beta chains from one sample sequenced in a study of regulatory T cells in long-lasting Graves disease. Researchers made TCR beta libraries by using iRepertoire HTBI primers and running Arm-PCR on CDR3 regions. MiXCR, applied by TCRdb to the multiplex PCR reads, yields one record per CDR3 protein. The data contain fewer than 650,000 distinct CDR3 sequences, about 15% of them singletons. Sample time point: newly diagnosed GD, antithyroid drugs for less than 3 months. Construction of the TCR library relied on RNA isolated from PBMCs. The same sample was also used in a study of T cells in Graves' hyperthyroidism and ophthalmopathy.

This material consisted of peripheral blood mononuclear cells (PBMCs), taken at new diagnosis, from a patient treated with antithyroid drugs. Receptors originate from a woman in her thirties with Graves disease.

This chain joins TRBV28 and TRBJ2-5, with 13 bases matching TRBD2. The CDR3 is made up of 17 amino acids. V shed 6 bases, J shed 4 bases, and the junction held 11 bases outside the gene matches. Germline V gene lookup returns CDR1 MDHEN and CDR2 SYDVKM. CDR3 in amino acids: CASSPQGLAGTRETQYF. The CDR3 bases are TGTGCCAGCAGCCCCCAGGGACTAGCGGGGACTCGAGAGACCCAGTACTTC.

This clonotype was found many times. The CDR3 DNA is TGTGCCAGCAGTCCACGACAGGGATTGTCCTACGAGCAGTACTTC. Translating it yields CASSPRQGLSYEQYF. The chain has TRBV27 and TRBJ2-7; 7 nucleotides align to TRBD1. The V gene end was trimmed by 5 bases and the J gene end by 1 base; junction bases not matched to a gene: 8. The length of the CDR3 is 15 residues. Germline CDR1 reads MNHEY; CDR2 reads SMNVEV (reference sequence).

This clonotype was counted a few times. The chain carries TRBV4-1 and TRBJ2-5; D might be TRBD2 (5 bases). The V gene's germline CDR1 is MGHRA and CDR2 YSYEKL. This CDR3 is 14 amino acids long. V was shortened by 1 base and J by 5 bases, with 11 bases between the two germline ends. The DNA for the CDR3 is TGCGCCAGCAGCCAAGCGAATCGAGGGGAGACCCAGTACTTC. As protein: CASSQANRGETQYF.

The sample holds a few counts of this clonotype. This clone may be a read error of a much larger clone one base away. This chain links TRBV28 with TRBJ2-7, with 7 bases matching TRBD2. The CDR3 contains 14 residues. Looked up from germline, CDR1 is MDHEN and CDR2 is SYDVKM. V dropped 4 bases and J dropped 5; count of bases not matched to a gene: 8. The CDR3 DNA reads TGTGCCAGCAGTTGTGGACTAGGAATCCACGAGCAGTACTTC. As protein: CASSCGLGIHEQYF.

The sample holds a few counts of this clonotype. The chain carries TRBV27 and TRBJ2-5; TRBD2 agrees at 11 bases. CDR1 MNHEY and CDR2 SMNVEV come from the germline V gene (reference sequence). This CDR3 has 16 residues. V lost 4 bases to trimming and J lost 1 base; unmatched junction nucleotides: 5. The CDR3 DNA reads as TGTGCCAGCAGTTCCACTAGCGGGAGTTTCCAAGAGACCCAGTACTTC. As protein: CASSSTSGSFQETQYF.

This clonotype was detected ten times or more. The rearrangement links TRBV29-1 to TRBJ1-2, with 7 bases fitting TRBD1. CDR1 is SQVTM, CDR2 ANQGSEA, per germline. V trimming: 7 bases; J trimming: 2 bases; junction bases outside the gene matches: 10. CDR3 size: 14 residues. The CDR3 loop reads CSAVPMTGNYGYTF. The CDR3 bases are TGCAGCGCCGTCCCCATGACAGGGAACTATGGCTACACCTTC.

This clonotype was seen a few times. V gene TRBV6-5 combines with J gene TRBJ1-6, with D perhaps matching TRBD1 (6 bases). This CDR3 has 17 amino acids. The germline V and J ends were trimmed by 4 bases and 1 base, with 14 bases remaining between them. From germline, CDR1 is MNHEY and CDR2 SVGAGI. CDR3 protein: CASSSGQLKSYNSPLHF. CDR3 sequence (DNA): TGTGCCAGCAGTTCCGGACAGCTGAAATCCTATAATTCACCCCTCCACTTT.

As DNA, the CDR3 is TGTGCCAGCAGCCGACGAGGGGAATCATACGAGCAGTACTTC. Protein: CASSRRGESYEQYF. This rearrangement joins TRBV3-1 to TRBJ2-7; either TRBD1 or TRBD2 may fit D (5 bases each). The CDR3 loop spans 14 amino acids. V lost 4 bases and J 4 bases, leaving 14 bases between the germline ends. Germline CDR1 reads LGHDT; CDR2 reads YNNKEL (reference sequence).

This clonotype was seen many times. The chain links TRBV6-2 or TRBV6-3 to TRBJ2-1; TRBD1 is a possible D gene (5 bases). This CDR3 is 14 amino acids long. The V and J ends lost 0 bases and 7 bases respectively, with 10 bases between them. Germline lookup yields CDR1 MNHEY and CDR2 SVGEGT. The CDR3 sequence: CASSYSAGWNEQFF. Written as DNA, the CDR3 is TGTGCCAGCAGTTACTCGGCAGGGTGGAATGAGCAGTTCTTC.

The CDR3 DNA reads as TGTGCCAGCAGCTCAGCAGCACTGACGCAGTATTTT. Translation gives CASSSAALTQYF. The chain links TRBV7-2 to TRBJ2-3; no reliable D call. Trimming took off 4 bases at V and 9 bases at J, with 11 bases between the two ends. Germline CDR1 and CDR2: SGHTA and FQGNSA. The CDR3 extends over 12 amino acids.

This clonotype was seen many times. The chain links TRBV6-1 to TRBJ2-2, with TRBD1 identical over 8 bases. CDR3 length: 16 residues. Unmatched junction bases numbered 8, after V lost 6 bases and J lost 2 bases. Germline CDR1 and CDR2: MNHNS and SASEGT. The CDR3 region has the DNA TGTGCCAGCAGGCCCCCGGGACAGGCCAACACCGGGGAGCTGTTTTTT. Translating gives CASRPPGQANTGELFF.

This clonotype turned up a few times. The chain links TRBV28 to TRBJ2-7; D assignment may be TRBD1 or TRBD2 (6 bases each). The CDR3 is 16 amino acids. CDR1 and CDR2 from the germline V gene are MDHEN and SYDVKM. The V end lost 6 bases, the J end lost 6 bases, and 24 bases lay between the germline ends. CDR3 sequence: CASSAGISQGSLEQYF. In DNA form, the CDR3 reads TGTGCCAGCAGCGCGGGAATATCACAGGGATCCCTCGAGCAGTACTTC.

The sample holds many counts of this clonotype. The V and J genes are TRBV7-8 and TRBJ2-7; D not certain. CDR3 length: 15 amino acids. The V and J ends lost 1 base and 2 bases respectively, with 12 bases between them. Germline CDR1 and CDR2: SGHVS and FQNEAQ. CDR3 in amino acids: CASSLGNHGPYEQYF. In DNA form, the CDR3 reads TGTGCCAGCAGCTTAGGCAATCACGGACCCTACGAGCAGTACTTC.

This chain uses TRBV20-1 with TRBJ1-1; D possibly corresponds to TRBD1 (6 bases). There are 16 residues in the CDR3. Germline lookup yields CDR1 DFQATT and CDR2 SNEGSKA (reference sequence). With 5 bases removed from V and 1 base from J, the gap between germline ends came to 20 bases. The CDR3 region is CSAPRRGGHTNTEAFF. The DNA for the CDR3 is TGCAGTGCTCCCCGTAGGGGGGGACACACGAACACTGAAGCTTTCTTT.

This clonotype was recorded at least ten times. V and J are TRBV6-2 or TRBV6-3 and TRBJ1-1, with D unresolved. The CDR3 is 13 amino acids. Germline values: CDR1 MNHEY, CDR2 SVGEGT. Trimming stripped 7 bases from V and 3 bases from J, with 12 bases between. The DNA of the CDR3 is TGTGCCAGCAACGTGGGCCGGGACACTGAAGCTTTCTTT. It yields the protein CASNVGRDTEAFF.

The table lists this clonotype with many counts. This chain links TRBV7-9 with TRBJ2-3; D not resolved. The CDR3 length is 13 residues. Germline CDR1 reads SEHNR; CDR2 reads FQNEAQ (reference sequence). V was pared by 5 bases and J by 6 bases, with 12 bases between. The CDR3 reads CASSRVVLDTQYF. The DNA for the CDR3 is TGTGCCAGCAGCAGAGTGGTCCTCGATACGCAGTATTTT.

This clonotype was recorded many times. The chain employs TRBV28 and TRBJ2-7; D gene unclear. CDR1 is MDHEN and CDR2 is SYDVKM in the germline V gene. Trimming stripped 8 bases from V and 2 bases from J, with 16 bases between. The CDR3 is 14 residues long. The DNA of the CDR3 is TGTGCCAGCGATAATACCGGGCCCCCCTACGAGCAGTACTTC. Translating gives CASDNTGPPYEQYF.

In this sample, this clonotype turned up many times. The rearrangement links TRBV10-3 to TRBJ2-1; D call uncertain. V was pared by 6 bases and J by 6 bases, with 15 bases between. CDR1 is ENHRY, CDR2 SYGVKD, per germline. CDR3 length: 14 residues. CDR3 nucleotide sequence: TGTGCCATCAGGGGAAACGGAATTTCCAATGAGCAGTTCTTC. It codes for CAIRGNGISNEQFF.

This sequence joins TRBV20-1 and TRBJ2-6; no reliable D call. CDR1 is DFQATT, CDR2 SNEGSKA, per germline (reference sequence). The CDR3 is made up of 13 amino acids. V was cut by 2 bases and J by 1 base, with 3 bases left in between. The CDR3 bases are TGCAGTGCTAGATTGTCTGGGGCCAACGTCCTGACTTTC. It translates to CSARLSGANVLTF.